The clone carrying this T cell receptor (beta chain) was counted only a few times. Additional DNA sequences in this sample encode the identical CDR3. The sample comes from a study of blood T cell repertoires in COVID-19. Using immunoSEQ multiplex PCR, the repertoire was profiled, and TCRdb retains in-frame clones only, with some absent. The sample consists of almost 350,000 clones, roughly 89% of them appearing once. In Seattle, patients joined the study during active infection and were tracked longitudinally. The CDR3 spans 13 residues. Trimming removed 0 bases from V and 0 bases from J, with 3 bases in between. Germline CDR1 SGDLS, CDR2 YYNGEE.

The sequenced sample consisted of peripheral blood. The chain recombines TRBV9 with TRBJ1-1; D not certain. The receptor was derived from a woman aged 60-70 years with COVID-19, enrolled during active disease. As DNA, the CDR3 is TGTGCCAGCAGCGTAGCAGTGAACACTGAAGCTTTCTTT. This codes for CASSVAVNTEAFF.